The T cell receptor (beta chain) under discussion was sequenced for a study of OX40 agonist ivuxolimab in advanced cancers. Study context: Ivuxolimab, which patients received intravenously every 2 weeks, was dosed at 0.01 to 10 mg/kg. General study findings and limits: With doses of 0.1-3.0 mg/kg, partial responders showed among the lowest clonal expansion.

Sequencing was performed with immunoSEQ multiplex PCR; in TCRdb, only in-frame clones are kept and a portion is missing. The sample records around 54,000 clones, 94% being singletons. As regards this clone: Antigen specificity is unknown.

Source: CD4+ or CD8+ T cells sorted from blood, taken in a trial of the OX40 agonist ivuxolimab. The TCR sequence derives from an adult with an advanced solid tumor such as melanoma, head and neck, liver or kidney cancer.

CDR3 coding DNA: TGTGCCAGCAGTAGGACAGCCCTAGGAAGCGACGAGCAGTACTTC. It specifies CASSRTALGSDEQYF. The J gene is TRBJ2-7, the V gene TRBV6-5; D possibly corresponds to TRBD1 (6 bases). Germline CDR1 reads MNHEY; CDR2 reads SVGAGI. V lost 5 bases and J 5 bases, leaving 19 bases between the germline ends. The CDR3 is made up of 15 amino acids.